Shown below are 10 T cell receptor beta chains from a single sample sequenced in a study of metastatic and nonmetastatic thyroid tumors. TCRdb ran MiXCR on the PCR reads. The repertoire includes around 38,000 clones, roughly 26% of them detected once, and roughly 9.1% sits in the top ten. Thyroid surgery had not been preceded by any treatment in any patient. The sequenced sample was blood. The receptors shown here come from a female donor with papillary thyroid cancer or a benign thyroid nodule (not recorded which). Some clones in this sample may be carry-over from other donors' samples.

V and J are TRBV7-9 and TRBJ2-1, with D perhaps matching TRBD2 (5 bases). Trimming stripped 6 bases from V and 12 bases from J, with 15 bases between. Germline lookup yields CDR1 SEHNR and CDR2 FQNEAQ (reference sequence). This CDR3 has 12 amino acids. The CDR3 protein is CASRLFTEGQFF. Written as DNA, the CDR3 is TGTGCCAGCAGATTATTTACCGAGGGGCAGTTCTTC.

This clone appeared a few times. The chain is built from TRBV6-2 or TRBV6-3 and TRBJ2-1; 10 bases agree with TRBD2. The CDR3 totals 14 residues. CDR1 is MNHEY, CDR2 SVGEGT, per germline. V shed 5 bases and J 3 bases; nucleotides not matched to a gene: 1. The CDR3 loop is CASSPSGGYNEQFF. CDR3 in DNA: TGTGCCAGCAGTCCTAGCGGGGGCTACAATGAGCAGTTCTTC.

The chain recombines TRBV3-1 with TRBJ2-7, with a weak D call TRBD2 (5 bases). Trimming took 2 bases from V and 5 from J, leaving 10 bases between them. This CDR3 contains 13 residues. Germline values: CDR1 LGHDT, CDR2 YNNKEL (reference sequence). CDR3 sequence: CASSQYRGDEQYF. CDR3 DNA sequence: TGTGCCAGCAGCCAATACCGGGGAGACGAGCAGTACTTC.

This clone appeared many times. The chain is built from TRBV19 and TRBJ1-2, with TRBD1 as a possible D gene (5 bases). Germline V gene data show CDR1 as LNHDA and CDR2 as SQIVND (reference sequence). The V gene lost 5 bases and the J gene lost 2 bases, with 27 bases spanning the gap. There are 19 residues in the CDR3. CDR3 region: CASSLRPLGSDRSNYGYTF. CDR3 nucleotides: TGTGCCAGTAGTCTTCGACCCTTAGGGTCTGACAGATCCAACTATGGCTACACCTTC.

This clone was counted a few times. The chain has TRBV7-2 and TRBJ2-7, with 7 bases aligning to TRBD1. The V gene's germline CDR1 is SGHTA and CDR2 FQGNSA. This CDR3 region has 14 residues. With 5 bases clipped from V and 6 bases from J, the junction kept 10 bases outside the gene matches. The CDR3 bases are TGTGCCAGCAGCGTCGGGAACAGGGGCGCCGAGCAGTACTTC. Amino acid sequence: CASSVGNRGAEQYF.

Ten or more counts support this clone. This chain uses TRBV29-1 with TRBJ2-7, with 12 bases identical to TRBD2. After removal of 7 bases from V and 2 bases from J, the junction contained 9 bases not matched to a gene. The CDR3 is 15 residues long. Germline values: CDR1 SQVTM, CDR2 ANQGSEA. CDR3 amino acids: CSATTLAGGPYEQYF. The CDR3 DNA reads as TGCAGCGCCACGACACTAGCGGGAGGTCCCTACGAGCAGTACTTC.

This clone occurred many times. The CDR3 spells CAISTGLAGGTDTQYF. In DNA, the CDR3 is TGTGCCATCAGCACGGGACTAGCGGGCGGCACAGATACGCAGTATTTT. The chain is built from TRBV10-3 and TRBJ2-3; 12 bases agree with TRBD2. Per the germline V gene, CDR1 is ENHRY and CDR2 is SYGVKD. The CDR3 extends over 16 amino acids. J was trimmed by 1 base and V by 6 bases; bases with no gene match: 5.

The CDR3 nucleotides are TGTGCCAGCAGTGAGAGCGACAGATCCACCGGGGAGCTGTTTTTT. It translates to CASSESDRSTGELFF. The chain employs TRBV6-4 and TRBJ2-2; the D gene is possibly TRBD1 (5 bases). Germline V gene data show CDR1 as MRHNA and CDR2 as SNTAGT. The CDR3 runs to 15 residues. Trimming took off 3 bases at V and 4 bases at J, with 12 bases between the two ends.

By proportion, this clone is medium-sized (0.01 to 0.1%). The CDR3 DNA reads TGTGCCAGCAGTTGGGACAGGGGCTACGAGCAGTACTTC. The encoded protein is CASSWDRGYEQYF. The chain links TRBV27 to TRBJ2-7; TRBD1 aligns across 10 bases. The CDR3 sequence is 13 residues long. Germline trimming cut 4 bases from V and 3 bases from J; bases unmatched to any gene: 0. Looked up from germline, CDR1 is MNHEY and CDR2 is SMNVEV (reference sequence).

With regard to this clone: Other DNA sequences from this sample encode an identical CDR3 as well. This chain connects TRBV7-8 to TRBJ1-2, with D possibly matching TRBD1 (6 bases). CDR3 size: 16 residues. Germline lookup yields CDR1 SGHVS and CDR2 FQNEAQ. V was shortened by 4 bases and J by 5 bases, with 20 bases between the two germline ends. The CDR3 region is CASSSPWGGVGYGYTF. Written as DNA, the CDR3 is TGTGCCAGCAGCTCCCCATGGGGGGGCGTCGGATATGGCTACACCTTC.